Detailed here is one T cell receptor (beta chain). J lost 7 bases, V lost 7 bases, and 5 bases had no gene match. Germline CDR1 reads SGHTS; CDR2 reads YDEGEE. CDR3 size: 13 residues. The entry originates in a study of blood T cell repertoires in COVID-19. Across the whole study: Sample material is recorded as cDNA or gDNA derived from T cells, B-cell-depleted T cells, or PBMCs.

Authors' methods: Reference gene primer amplification yielded estimated nucleated cell counts. TCRdb keeps only in-frame clones here, not all; method: immunoSEQ multiplex PCR. V and J calls and clone size follow that table, whereas D and trimming were derived from the DNA. The sample includes 85,000 to 100,000 clones, less than 95% of them seen just once. The TCR was taken from a man between 60 and 75 years old with acute or convalescent COVID-19. The chain carries TRBV5-8 and TRBJ2-1; 10 bases are shared with TRBD2. Source material: peripheral blood. CDR3 in amino acids: CASSLAGVNEQFF. Here the CDR3 DNA reads TGTGCCAGCTCCCTAGCGGGGGTTAATGAGCAGTTCTTC.